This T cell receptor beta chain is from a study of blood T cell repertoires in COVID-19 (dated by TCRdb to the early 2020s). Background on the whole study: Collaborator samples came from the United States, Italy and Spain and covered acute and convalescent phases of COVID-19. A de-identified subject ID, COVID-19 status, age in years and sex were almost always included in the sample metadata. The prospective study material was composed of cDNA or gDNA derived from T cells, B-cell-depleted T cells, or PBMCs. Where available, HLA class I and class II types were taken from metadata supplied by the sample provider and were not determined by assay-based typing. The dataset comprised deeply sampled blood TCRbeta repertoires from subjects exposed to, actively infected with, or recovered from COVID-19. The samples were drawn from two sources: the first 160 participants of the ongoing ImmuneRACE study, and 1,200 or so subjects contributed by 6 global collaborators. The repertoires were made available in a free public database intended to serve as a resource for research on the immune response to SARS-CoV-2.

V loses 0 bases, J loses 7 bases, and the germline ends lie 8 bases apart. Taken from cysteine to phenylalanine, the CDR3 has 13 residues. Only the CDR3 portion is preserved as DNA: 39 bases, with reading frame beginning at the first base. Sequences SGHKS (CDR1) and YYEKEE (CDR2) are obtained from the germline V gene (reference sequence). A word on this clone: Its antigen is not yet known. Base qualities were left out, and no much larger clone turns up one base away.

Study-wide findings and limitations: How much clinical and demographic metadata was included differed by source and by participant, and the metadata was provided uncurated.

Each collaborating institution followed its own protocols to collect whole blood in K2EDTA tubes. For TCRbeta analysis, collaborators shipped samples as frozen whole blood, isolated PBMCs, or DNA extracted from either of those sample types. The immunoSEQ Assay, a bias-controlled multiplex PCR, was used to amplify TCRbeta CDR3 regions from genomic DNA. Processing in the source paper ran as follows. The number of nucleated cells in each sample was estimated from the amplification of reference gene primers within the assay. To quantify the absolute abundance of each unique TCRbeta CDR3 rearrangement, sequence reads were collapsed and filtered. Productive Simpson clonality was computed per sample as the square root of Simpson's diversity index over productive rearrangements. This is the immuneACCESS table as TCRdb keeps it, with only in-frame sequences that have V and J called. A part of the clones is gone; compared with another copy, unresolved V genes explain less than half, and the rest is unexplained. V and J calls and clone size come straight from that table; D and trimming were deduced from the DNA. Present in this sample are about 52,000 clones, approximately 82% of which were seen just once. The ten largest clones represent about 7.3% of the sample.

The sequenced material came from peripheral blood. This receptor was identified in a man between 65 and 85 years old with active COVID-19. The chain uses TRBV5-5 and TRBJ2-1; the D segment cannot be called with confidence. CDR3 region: CASSLDILNEQFF. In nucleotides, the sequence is TGTGCCAGCAGCTTGGACATATTAAATGAGCAGTTCTTC.